This TCR beta chain was sequenced for a study of cytomegalovirus exposure and HLA in healthy donors. Use of 60 Vbeta and 13 Jbeta primers characterized the PCR. Method: immunoSEQ multiplex PCR; TCRdb's copy keeps in-frame clones and lacks some. The sample yields under 200,000 clones, around 80% seen once. V lost 4 bases to trimming and J lost 1 base; unmatched junction nucleotides: 9. CDR3 length: 16 residues. CDR1 and CDR2 from the germline V gene are LNHDA and SQIVND (reference sequence). The TCR sequence derives from a man aged 40-49 years in good health and CMV-seronegative. The sequenced sample was PBMCs. This sequence joins TRBV19 and TRBJ2-7, with 8 bases identical to TRBD2. In DNA form, the CDR3 reads TGTGCCAGTAGTACGCCTGGGACTAGTGGTTCCTACGAGCAGTACTTC. This gives the protein CASSTPGTSGSYEQYF.